This T cell receptor beta chain was recorded in a study of CD8 T cells in Susac syndrome. On the study more broadly: Sequencing included Susac syndrome patients, roughly six of them with active disease and roughly 8 in remission.

Of note for this clonotype: Its matching antigen is unknown.

Sequencing of TCR beta was undertaken in CD8+ and CD4+ T cells derived from blood. The CDR3 extends over 15 amino acids. V lost 1 base and J lost 4, with 13 bases in between. Germline-derived CDR1 and CDR2 are SGHKS and YYEKEE (reference sequence). RNA in amounts of about 0.5 to 1 ug was reverse transcribed with random hexamers. MiXCR, applied by TCRdb to the immunoSEQ multiplex PCR reads, yields one record per CDR3 protein. The data hold about 130,000 distinct CDR3 sequences, with around 95% observed a single time. Findings and limits, study-wide: The TCR sequencing and HLA analysis in the study involved a relatively small number of individuals, as the study acknowledged.

V is TRBV5-5 and J is TRBJ2-3; D unclear. This clonotype originated in a human donor with Susac syndrome. Input material: CD8+ T cells from PBMCs. The CDR3 bases are TGTGCCAGCAGCTTGTGGGCTGGGTTGCCAGATACGCAGTATTTT. Translating gives CASSLWAGLPDTQYF.